Below, 9 T cell receptor beta chains from the same sample are listed, as sequenced in a study of T cells in Graves' hyperthyroidism and ophthalmopathy. Amplified TCR beta CDR3 regions derived from RNA transcripts. TCR CDR3 regions were first amplified by RT-PCR with HTBI primers. TCRdb called the multiplex PCR reads again in MiXCR, with one record for every CDR3 protein. Of hundreds of thousands of distinct CDR3 sequences listed, 15% to 20% are singletons. The sample consisted of blood. The receptors derive from a woman in her twenties or thirties with Graves' hyperthyroidism.

This clonotype was seen at least ten times. The chain recombines TRBV13 with TRBJ2-1; D is unresolved. V was cut by 3 bases and J by 6 bases, with 9 bases left in between. CDR3 size: 13 residues. CDR1 and CDR2 (germline): PRHDT, FYEKMQ (reference sequence). DNA of the CDR3: TGTGCCAGCAGCTTGGGCCATTCCAATGAGCAGTTCTTC. This sequence encodes CASSLGHSNEQFF.

This clonotype is a singleton in its sample. The V and J genes are TRBV10-3 and TRBJ2-7; TRBD2 matches at 13 bases. The CDR3 has 16 amino acids. V was clipped by 3 bases and J by 5 bases; unmatched bases: 7. Germline CDR1 is ENHRY and CDR2 is SYGVKD. For the CDR3, the DNA is TGTGCCATCAGTGACACTAGCGGGAGGGCCATCAACGAGCAGTACTTC. Its translation: CAISDTSGRAINEQYF.

This clonotype has a handful of counts. The chain recombines TRBV6-1 with TRBJ2-1, with 7 bases fitting TRBD1. Germline loops: CDR1 MNHNS, CDR2 SASEGT. V shed 2 bases and J 7 bases; nucleotides not matched to a gene: 14. CDR3 size: 17 residues. CDR3 in DNA: TGTGCCAGCAGTGAATCGGCGTACAGAACAGGGGTTAATGAGCAGTTCTTC. Its protein product is CASSESAYRTGVNEQFF.

This clonotype was found many times. The chain carries TRBV29-1 and TRBJ2-2; tentative D call: TRBD1 (6 bases). V lost 3 bases, J lost 0 bases, and 11 bases lay in between. This CDR3 has 15 residues. The germline CDR1 and CDR2 sequences are SQVTM and ANQGSEA. This CDR3 reads CSVDLGATNTGELFF. The CDR3 DNA is TGCAGCGTTGACTTGGGGGCTACGAACACCGGGGAGCTGTTTTTT.

This clonotype was counted between two and nine times. The CDR3 DNA sequence: TGTGCCAGCAGTTTGGATGGGGGACAGTCATATCAGCCCCAGCATTTT. It codes for CASSLDGGQSYQPQHF. V and J are TRBV27 and TRBJ1-5, with TRBD1 matching 7 bases. The V and J ends lost 3 bases and 5 bases, in that order; junction bases with no gene match: 10. From germline, CDR1 is MNHEY and CDR2 SMNVEV (reference sequence). The CDR3 runs to 16 residues.

V is TRBV20-1 and J is TRBJ1-1; D not certain. Trimming removed 6 bases at V and 7 bases at J, with 18 bases between. Germline lookup yields CDR1 DFQATT and CDR2 SNEGSKA (reference sequence). The CDR3 covers 13 residues. The DNA for the CDR3 is TGCAGTGCGCTCCTCATGGGCAGTCATGAAGCTTTCTTT. This gives the protein CSALLMGSHEAFF.

This clonotype appeared many times. The genes are TRBV6-1 and TRBJ1-1, with a possible D match to TRBD1 (5 bases). The ends were cut back, 3 bases at V and 3 bases at J, with 11 bases in the middle. There are 14 residues in the CDR3. Germline CDR1 and CDR2: MNHNS and SASEGT. This chain's CDR3 is CASSDMGEDTEAFF. The CDR3 coding sequence is TGTGCCAGCAGTGATATGGGGGAGGACACTGAAGCTTTCTTT.

This clonotype was picked up many times. The chain joins TRBV7-8 to TRBJ2-3, with a possible D match to TRBD1 (6 bases). Between the trimmed V and J ends, which lost 5 bases and 2 bases, there was a span of 14 bases. Germline V gene lookup returns CDR1 SGHVS and CDR2 FQNEAQ. The length of the CDR3 is 15 residues. The CDR3 protein is CASSPSTGNTDTQYF. DNA of the CDR3: TGTGCCAGCAGCCCCTCTACAGGGAACACAGATACGCAGTATTTT.

This clonotype was detected ten times or more. The chain employs TRBV27 and TRBJ2-7; D not certain. Trimming shortened V by 3 bases and J by 0 bases, and 6 bases separated the two germline ends. The CDR3 spans 13 residues. The germline V gene encodes CDR1 MNHEY and CDR2 SMNVEV (reference sequence). This CDR3 is CASSFSYSYEQYF. For the CDR3, the DNA is TGTGCCAGCAGTTTCTCCTACTCCTACGAGCAGTACTTC.